These 10 T cell receptor beta chains were sequenced from one sample in a study of CD4 and CD8 cells across lung adenocarcinoma regions. TCRdb passed the PCR reads through MiXCR, listing each CDR3 protein once. This table holds 20,000 to 25,000 distinct CDR3 sequences, under 70% found once. Sample: CD8+ T cells from the center of a lung tumor. These receptors were collected from a female donor with lung adenocarcinoma. The CD4 and CD8 labels of this study may be unreliable.

This clonotype was found many times. This chain uses TRBV27 with TRBJ2-1; D might be TRBD2 (7 bases). The germline gives CDR1 MNHEY, CDR2 SMNVEV (reference sequence). The CDR3 length is 16 residues. V was trimmed by 5 bases and J by 0 bases, leaving 14 bases between them. The CDR3, as DNA: TGTGCCAGCAGTCCGCGGGGGCGGAGCTCCTACAATGAGCAGTTCTTC. Amino acid sequence: CASSPRGRSSYNEQFF.

The rearrangement joins TRBV30 to TRBJ1-1, with D unclear. The CDR3 extends over 14 amino acids. Trimming left V 1 base short and J 4 bases short, with 13 bases between. Germline V lookup: CDR1 GTSNPN, CDR2 SVGIG (reference sequence). The CDR3 nucleotides read TGTGCCTGGAGTGGAGGCAGCCTCACCACTGAAGCTTTCTTT. Protein: CAWSGGSLTTEAFF.

By its share, this clonotype is medium-sized (0.01 to 0.1%). V usage is TRBV7-2 and J usage is TRBJ2-1; 9 positions agree with TRBD2. The tail of the sequence fits TRBJ2-7 better, so the J call may be wrong. This CDR3 contains 14 residues. The germline V gene encodes CDR1 SGHTA and CDR2 FQGNSA. The CDR3 loop is CASSLLAGRGEQYF. The DNA for the CDR3 is TGTGCCAGCAGCTTACTAGCGGGAAGGGGCGAGCAGTACTTC.

The J gene is TRBJ2-1, the V gene TRBV6-1; D is uncertain. CDR3 length equals 12 residues. The germline V gene encodes CDR1 MNHNS and CDR2 SASEGT. V lost 6 bases and J 6 bases, leaving 9 bases between the germline ends. In DNA, the CDR3 is TGTGCCAGCAGATCAGTAGGCAATGAGCAGTTCTTC. This translates into CASRSVGNEQFF.

Remarks on this clonotype: Germline is not matched at one junction end, which may reflect a read error. The chain is built from TRBV6-1 and TRBJ2-4, with D maybe TRBD2 (5 bases). Germline V gives CDR1 MNHNS, CDR2 SASEGT. This CDR3 is built from 14 residues. In DNA form, the CDR3 reads TGTGCCGGGAGTGGGCTCGCCCGCCCAGATACCCAGTATTTC. It yields the protein CAGSGLARPDTQYF.

A note on this clonotype: Mismatch with germline at one junction end may stem from a read error. The chain is built from TRBV27 and TRBJ2-4; possible D gene TRBD2, 6 bases. The CDR3 consists of 15 residues. The germline V gene has CDR1 MNHEY and CDR2 SMNVEV (reference sequence). The DNA for the CDR3 is TGTGGCAGCACCGCGGGGCGGAGAGCCGAAAATACGCAGTACTTC. Translated: CGSTAGRRAENTQYF.

The rearrangement links TRBV28 to TRBJ2-1; 8 bases agree with TRBD2. Unmatched junction bases numbered 17, after V lost 7 bases and J lost 9 bases. Germline V CDR1 and CDR2: MDHEN, SYDVKM. CDR3 length equals 16 residues. The CDR3 DNA reads TGTGCCAGCACCCCGGGGGGGTTATCGGGCCGGAGTGAGCAGTTCTTC. Residues: CASTPGGLSGRSEQFF.

The sample holds one count of this clonotype. The rearrangement links TRBV6-7 to TRBJ2-6; D unclear. The assigned J gene may be wrong: the sequence end matches TRBJ2-1 better. TRBV6-7 is labeled an ORF, and its function is uncertain. CDR3 length equals 9 residues. The CDR3 sequence is CASHPEQFF. In DNA form, the CDR3 reads TGTGCCAGCCATCCCGAGCAGTTCTTC.

In the case of this clonotype: The junction departs from the called germline gene at one end, perhaps through a read error. V and J are TRBV6-5 and TRBJ2-3; 8 bases agree with TRBD2. Germline V gene lookup returns CDR1 MNHEY and CDR2 SVGAGI. CDR3 size: 15 residues. The CDR3 region has the DNA TGTGCCAGCAGTTCGGCGGCGGGGGGCTCAGATACGCAGTACTTT. It specifies CASSSAAGGSDTQYF.

Comment on this clonotype: At one end, the junction sequence differs from germline, possibly due to a read error. The J gene is TRBJ2-3, the V gene TRBV11-3; D is possibly TRBD2 (6 bases). This CDR3 region has 13 residues. CDR1 and CDR2 (germline): SGHNT, YENEEA. CDR3 region: CVSGLGVTDIQYF. CDR3 DNA: TGTGTCAGCGGGCTGGGAGTCACAGATATTCAGTATTTT.